These T cell receptor beta chains were read from a single sample in a study of PD-L1 blockade in urothelial cancer. The method was immunoSEQ multiplex PCR; TCRdb's version includes in-frame clones alone and lacks a portion of them. The repertoire has fewer than 85,000 clones, around 84% of them found once; the top ten carry 8% to 10%. Here the sequenced sample was PBMCs, taken around atezolizumab (anti-PD-L1) treatment. The receptors stem from a woman in her 70s with urothelial cancer. The conserved cysteine and the conserved F or W are not part of the CDR3 here. Clone size is not always given. Where it is, it says once, few, many or a class for expanded clones.

.	TRBV5-1	TRBJ2-7	ASSSQTGAYEQY
.	TRBV5-1	TRBJ1-1	ASSLGTKHTEAF
.	TRBV5-4	TRBJ2-5	ASSEAGGRLETQY
.	TRBV4-2	TRBJ2-2	ASSQETSGTANTGELF
.	TRBV28	TRBJ1-5	ASKTPGAPQH
few	TRBV6-1	TRBJ1-5	ASSVDSVVPRPQH
.	TRBV28	TRBJ2-7	ATDRGYEQY
.	TRBV19	TRBJ2-2	ASSMWDRGRLGELF
.	TRBV5-4	TRBJ2-1	ASSLGAGNEQF
.	TRBV7-2	TRBJ1-6	ASSLRRGYNSPLH
.	TRBV4-2	TRBJ1-3	ASSQVTTGRYSGNTIY
.	TRBV5-8	TRBJ2-1	ASSLEQGSSSYNEQF
many	TRBV6-6	TRBJ1-1	ASRVSVNTEAF
.	TRBV2	TRBJ1-2	ASRRSGVLGYGYT
.	TRBV19	TRBJ1-1	ASSAGNAEAF
.	TRBV28	TRBJ1-2	ASSLGVGSYGYT
.	TRBV5-1	TRBJ2-5	ASSFSRQGGETQY
.	TRBV7-9	TRBJ2-7	ASMRDRDAEQY
.	TRBV7-9	TRBJ2-7	ASSSRVGDKYEQY
.	TRBV7-9	TRBJ1-4	ASSLDRVLNEKLF
.	TRBV7-9	TRBJ1-1	ASSLALGRNTEAF
.	TRBV5-1	TRBJ2-7	ASSLSARVYEQY
.	TRBV6-1	TRBJ2-7	ASSETAYEQY
once	TRBV7-8	TRBJ2-7	ASSLDRFGYEQY
few	TRBV27	TRBJ1-2	ASRGSPLYGYT
.	TRBV6-1	TRBJ2-1	ASSEAIAGTYNEQF
once	TRBV5-6	TRBJ1-5	ASSTRTALYQPQH
.	TRBV12-2	TRBJ1-2	ASRLRGGYT
.	TRBV5-1	TRBJ2-2	ASSHGQVNTGELF
once	TRBV5-1	TRBJ1-2	ASSQQTGGDYGYT
.	TRBV16	TRBJ2-7	ASSQGTDLYEQY
.	TRBV7-2	TRBJ2-5	ASSLLGGGGAWETQY
.	TRBV19	TRBJ1-2	ASSLLAGKTNYGYT
.	TRBV5-4	TRBJ2-1	ASSLGGTSGVVMEQF
few	TRBV28	TRBJ1-5	ASSLRGRRGNQPQH
.	TRBV30	TRBJ2-7	AWSVGLGPYEQY
.	TRBV6-5	TRBJ2-2	ASRQGTDTGELF
.	TRBV30	TRBJ1-1	AWSTGTGNTEAF
.	TRBV9	TRBJ2-5	ASSVATGGMETQY
.	TRBV28	TRBJ1-2	ASSTYPLLYGYT
.	TRBV6-6	TRBJ2-1	ASSPLAGVRHEQF
.	TRBV25-1	TRBJ2-6	ASQGQGATGANVLT
.	TRBV2	TRBJ2-7	ASSPWASGSYEQY
.	TRBV30	TRBJ2-1	ATTAGLAGDEQF
.	TRBV5-1	TRBJ1-1	ASSSRDRNMNTEAF
.	TRBV11-2	TRBJ2-7	ASSQRGLASYEQY
.	TRBV9	TRBJ2-5	ASSVGWEGETQY
once	TRBV7-7	TRBJ1-2	ASSARLRGSYGYT
few	TRBV9	TRBJ2-5	ASSATSGMVTQY
.	TRBV19	TRBJ2-7	ASSIDRSTYEQY
.	TRBV5-1	TRBJ2-2	ASSLSLNTGELF
once	TRBV2	TRBJ2-7	ASSDRDLVREQY
.	TRBV5-1	TRBJ2-3	ASSPGLAGGDTQY
.	TRBV5-1	TRBJ1-1	ASSLGTVTEAF
.	TRBV5-1	TRBJ2-5	ASSSTTGFQETQY
once	TRBV5-6	TRBJ1-4	ASSLDQGAGNEKLF
.	TRBV10-3	TRBJ2-5	AISDPTGKKETQY
.	TRBV11-2	TRBJ2-5	ASSLGGGGAGVSETQY
.	TRBV7-2	TRBJ2-7	ASSLTGGIYEQY